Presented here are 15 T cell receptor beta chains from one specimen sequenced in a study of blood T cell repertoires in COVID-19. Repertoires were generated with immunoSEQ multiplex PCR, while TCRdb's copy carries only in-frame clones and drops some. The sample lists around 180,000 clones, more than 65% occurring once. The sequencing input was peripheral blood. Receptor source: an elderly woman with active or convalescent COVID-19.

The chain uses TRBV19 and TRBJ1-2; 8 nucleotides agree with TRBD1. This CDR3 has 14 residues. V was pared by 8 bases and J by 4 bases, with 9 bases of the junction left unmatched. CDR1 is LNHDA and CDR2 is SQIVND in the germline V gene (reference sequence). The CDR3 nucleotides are TGTGCCAGTCGAGCAGGGGGCCGGACCTATGGCTACACCTTC. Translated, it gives CASRAGGRTYGYTF.

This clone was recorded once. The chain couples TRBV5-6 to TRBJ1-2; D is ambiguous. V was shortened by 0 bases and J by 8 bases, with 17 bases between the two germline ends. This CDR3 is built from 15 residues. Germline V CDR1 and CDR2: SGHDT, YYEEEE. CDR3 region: CASSLAQTALGGYTF. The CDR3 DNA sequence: TGTGCCAGCAGCTTGGCCCAGACCGCCCTGGGCGGCTACACCTTC. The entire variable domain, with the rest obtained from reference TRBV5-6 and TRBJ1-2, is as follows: DAGVTQSPTHLIKTRGQQVTLRCSPKSGHDTVSWYQQALGQGPQFIFQYYEEEERQRGNFPDRFSGHQFPNYSSELNVNALLLGDSALYLCASSLAQTALGGYTFGSGTRLTVV.

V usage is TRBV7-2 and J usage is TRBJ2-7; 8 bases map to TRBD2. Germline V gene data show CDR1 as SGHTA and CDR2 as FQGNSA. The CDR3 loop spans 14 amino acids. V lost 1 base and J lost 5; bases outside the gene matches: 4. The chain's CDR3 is CASSLGLALDEQYF. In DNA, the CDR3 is TGTGCCAGCAGCTTAGGACTAGCGCTAGACGAGCAGTACTTC. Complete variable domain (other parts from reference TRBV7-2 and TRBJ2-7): GAGVSQSPSNKVTEKGKDVELRCDPISGHTALYWYRQSLGQGLEFLIYFQGNSAPDKSGLPSDRFSAERTGGSVSTLTIQRTQQEDSAVYLCASSLGLALDEQYFGPGTRLTVT.

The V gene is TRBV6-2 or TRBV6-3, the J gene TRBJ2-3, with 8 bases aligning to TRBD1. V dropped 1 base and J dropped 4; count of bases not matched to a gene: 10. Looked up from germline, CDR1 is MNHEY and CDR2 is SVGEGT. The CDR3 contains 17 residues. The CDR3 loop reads CASSYYLLQGVPDTQYF. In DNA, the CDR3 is TGTGCCAGCAGTTACTATCTGTTACAGGGGGTGCCAGATACGCAGTATTTT.

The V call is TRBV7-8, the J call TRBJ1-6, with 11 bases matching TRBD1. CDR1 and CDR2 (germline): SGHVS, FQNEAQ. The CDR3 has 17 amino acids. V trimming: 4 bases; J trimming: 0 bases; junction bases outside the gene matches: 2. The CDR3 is CASSSGQGASYNSPLHF. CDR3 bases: TGTGCCAGCAGCTCAGGACAGGGGGCCTCCTATAATTCACCCCTCCACTTT.

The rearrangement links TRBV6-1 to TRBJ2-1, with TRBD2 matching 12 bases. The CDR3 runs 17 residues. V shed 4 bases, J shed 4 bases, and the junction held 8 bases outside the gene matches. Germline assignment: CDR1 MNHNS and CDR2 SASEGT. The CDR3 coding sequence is TGTGCCAGCAGTGCCCCGACTAGCGGGAGTAAATACAATGAGCAGTTCTTC. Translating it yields CASSAPTSGSKYNEQFF.

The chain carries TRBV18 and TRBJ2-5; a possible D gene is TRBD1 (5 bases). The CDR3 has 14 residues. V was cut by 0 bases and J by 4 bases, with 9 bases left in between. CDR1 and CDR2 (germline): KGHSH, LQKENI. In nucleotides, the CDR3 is TGTGCCAGCTCACCACCCGGAAGGGGAGAGACCCAGTACTTC. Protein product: CASSPPGRGETQYF.

CDR3: CASTGDRGLGTQYF. CDR3 bases: TGTGCCAGCACCGGGGACAGGGGGCTAGGTACGCAGTATTTT. This chain uses TRBV2 with TRBJ2-3, with 12 bases identical to TRBD1. With 7 bases clipped from V and 8 bases from J, the junction kept 7 bases outside the gene matches. The CDR3 consists of 14 residues. CDR1 is SNHLY, CDR2 FYNNEI, per germline. Variable domain in full (rest from reference TRBV2 and TRBJ2-3): EPEVTQTPSHQVTQMGQEVILRCVPISNHLYFYWYRQILGQKVEFLVSFYNNEISEKSEIFDDQFSVERPDGSNFTLKIRSTKLEDSAMYFCASTGDRGLGTQYFGPGTRLTVL.

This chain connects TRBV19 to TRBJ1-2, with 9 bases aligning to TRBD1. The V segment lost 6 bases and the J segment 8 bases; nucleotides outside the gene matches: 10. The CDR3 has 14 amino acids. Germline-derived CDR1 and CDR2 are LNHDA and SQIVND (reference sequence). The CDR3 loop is CASSEPGQGRGYTF. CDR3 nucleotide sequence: TGTGCCAGTAGCGAACCGGGACAGGGACGAGGCTACACCTTC. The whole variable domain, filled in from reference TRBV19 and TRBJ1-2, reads DGGITQSPKYLFRKEGQNVTLSCEQNLNHDAMYWYRQDPGQGLRLIYYSQIVNDFQKGDIAEGYSVSREKKESFPLTVTSAQKNPTAFYLCASSEPGQGRGYTFGSGTRLTVV.

The DNA of the CDR3 is TGTGCCAGCAGCGCACTACAGGGGGCCCATGAGCAGTTCTTC. Translated: CASSALQGAHEQFF. This chain links TRBV9 with TRBJ2-1; 9 bases fit TRBD1. The junction had 6 bases not matched to a gene; V was cut back by 3 bases and J by 8 bases. The V gene's germline CDR1 is SGDLS and CDR2 YYNGEE. The CDR3 length is 14 residues.

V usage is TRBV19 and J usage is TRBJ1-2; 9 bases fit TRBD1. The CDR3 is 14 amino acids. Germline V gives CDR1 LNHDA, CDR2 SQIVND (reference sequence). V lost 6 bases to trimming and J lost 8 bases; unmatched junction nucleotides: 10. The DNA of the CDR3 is TGTGCCAGTAGGGCACAGGGGGCATTTTACGGCTACACCTTC. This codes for CASRAQGAFYGYTF. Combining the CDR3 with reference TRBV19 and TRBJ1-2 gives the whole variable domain DGGITQSPKYLFRKEGQNVTLSCEQNLNHDAMYWYRQDPGQGLRLIYYSQIVNDFQKGDIAEGYSVSREKKESFPLTVTSAQKNPTAFYLCASRAQGAFYGYTFGSGTRLTVV.

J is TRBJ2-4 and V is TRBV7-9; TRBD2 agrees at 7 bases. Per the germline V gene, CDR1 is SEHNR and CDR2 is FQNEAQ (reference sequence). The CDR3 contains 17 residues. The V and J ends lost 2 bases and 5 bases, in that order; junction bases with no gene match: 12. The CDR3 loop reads CASSLMRERLSQNIQYF. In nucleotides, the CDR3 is TGTGCCAGCAGCTTAATGCGGGAGCGCCTTAGCCAAAACATTCAGTACTTC.

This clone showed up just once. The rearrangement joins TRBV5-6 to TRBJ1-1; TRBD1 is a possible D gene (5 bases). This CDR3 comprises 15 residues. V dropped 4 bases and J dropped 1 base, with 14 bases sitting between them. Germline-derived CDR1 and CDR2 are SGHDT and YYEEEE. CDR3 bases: TGTGCCAGCAGCCCAGGGTCAGGTTGGAACACTGAAGCTTTCTTT. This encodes CASSPGSGWNTEAFF.

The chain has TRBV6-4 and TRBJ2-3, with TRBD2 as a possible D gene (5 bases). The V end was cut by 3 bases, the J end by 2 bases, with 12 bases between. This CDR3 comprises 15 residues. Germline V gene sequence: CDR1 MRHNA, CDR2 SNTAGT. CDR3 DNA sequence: TGTGCCAGCAGTGATCGGGCCGGGGACACAGATACGCAGTATTTT. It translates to CASSDRAGDTDTQYF.

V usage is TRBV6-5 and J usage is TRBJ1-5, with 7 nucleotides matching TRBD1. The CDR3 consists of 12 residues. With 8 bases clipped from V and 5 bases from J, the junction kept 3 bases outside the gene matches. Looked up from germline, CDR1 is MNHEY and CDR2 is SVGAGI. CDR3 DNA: TGTGCCAGCCAAACAGGGGATCAGCCCCAGCATTTT. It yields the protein CASQTGDQPQHF.